Listed here are 14 T cell receptor beta chains from one sample, sequenced in a study of CD8 T cells in ankylosing spondylitis. TCRdb reprocessed the 5' RACE reads with MiXCR, giving one entry per CDR3 protein. The sample has approximately 42,000 distinct CDR3 sequences, approximately 3.6% seen once; the top ten hold around 3.6%. Sequenced sample: blood, either unsorted or a sorted T cell fraction (not recorded which). The origin of the receptors is a female donor with ankylosing spondylitis or in good health (not recorded which).

This clonotype has ten or more counts. This chain connects TRBV9 to TRBJ1-4; D may be TRBD1 (5 bases). CDR1 and CDR2 (germline): SGDLS, YYNGEE. V lost 3 bases to trimming and J lost 8 bases, with 11 bases between them. The CDR3 is made up of 13 amino acids. This CDR3 is CASSDRGSEKLFF. The CDR3 nucleotides are TGTGCCAGCAGCGATCGGGGGAGCGAAAAACTGTTTTTT. The full variable domain, with the rest looked up from reference TRBV9 and TRBJ1-4, is DSGVTQTPKHLITATGQRVTLRCSPRSGDLSVYWYQQSLDQGLQFLIQYYNGEERAKGNILERFSAQQFPDLHSELNLSSLELGDSALYFCASSDRGSEKLFFGSGTQLSVL.

At least ten counts were recorded for this clonotype. V is TRBV9 and J is TRBJ2-1, with TRBD2 identical over 12 bases. Germline V gene data show CDR1 as SGDLS and CDR2 as YYNGEE. V dropped 4 bases and J dropped 8; count of bases not matched to a gene: 4. This CDR3 region has 14 residues. Here the CDR3 reads CASSTSGGFDEQFF. CDR3 DNA: TGTGCCAGCAGCACTAGCGGGGGGTTCGATGAGCAGTTCTTC.

This clonotype has a count of ten or more. The V and J genes are TRBV9 and TRBJ1-6, with unresolved D. Germline CDR1 SGDLS, CDR2 YYNGEE. This CDR3 contains 14 residues. V shed 0 bases and J shed 8 bases, with 9 bases lying between them. Here the CDR3 reads CASSVEESDSPLHF. CDR3 sequence (DNA): TGTGCCAGCAGCGTAGAGGAATCGGATTCACCCCTCCACTTT.

Ten or more counts support this clonotype. The J gene is TRBJ2-4, the V gene TRBV23-1; D not certain. TRBV23-1 is an open reading frame whose function is uncertain. V was shortened by 0 bases and J by 0 bases, with 12 bases between the two germline ends. The CDR3 length is 17 residues. The CDR3 reads CASSQSQDGRAKNIQYF. CDR3 sequence (DNA): TGCGCCAGCAGTCAATCGCAGGATGGACGAGCCAAAAACATTCAGTACTTC.

This clonotype was seen many times. The chain recombines TRBV9 with TRBJ1-6, with 9 positions matching TRBD1. Germline CDR1 SGDLS, CDR2 YYNGEE. The CDR3 totals 15 residues. J was trimmed by 6 bases and V by 4 bases; bases with no gene match: 5. The CDR3, as DNA: TGTGCCAGCAGCCCAGCGACAGGGGGTAATTCACCCCTCCACTTT. Its translation is CASSPATGGNSPLHF.

This clonotype was counted many times. The chain links TRBV9 to TRBJ1-1; 7 bases match TRBD1. The germline V gene has CDR1 SGDLS and CDR2 YYNGEE. The junction had 7 bases not matched to a gene; V was cut back by 4 bases and J by 1 base. The CDR3 runs 15 residues. The CDR3 reads CASSQTGRKNTEAFF. The CDR3, as DNA: TGTGCCAGCAGCCAGACAGGGAGGAAGAACACTGAAGCTTTCTTT.

In its sample, this clonotype was seen many times. The V call is TRBV9, the J call TRBJ1-3, with D perhaps matching TRBD1 (5 bases). The V gene lost 2 bases and the J gene lost 1 base, with 10 bases spanning the gap. The CDR3 contains 15 residues. Per the germline V gene, CDR1 is SGDLS and CDR2 is YYNGEE. The CDR3 bases are TGTGCCAGCAGCGTTCAGGGAAATTCTGGAAACACCATATATTTT. As protein: CASSVQGNSGNTIYF.

This clonotype occurred many times. The J gene is TRBJ1-2, the V gene TRBV9; 11 bases are shared with TRBD1. This CDR3 has 16 residues. The ends lost 0 bases at V and 3 bases at J; junction bases unmatched: 4. Germline loops: CDR1 SGDLS, CDR2 YYNGEE. The CDR3 sequence is CASSVEGQGEHYGYTF. The DNA of the CDR3 is TGTGCCAGCAGCGTAGAGGGACAGGGGGAACACTATGGCTACACCTTC.

This clonotype appeared many times. Being one base from a much bigger clone, this may be a read error. The chain has TRBV9 and TRBJ2-2, with 7 bases aligning to TRBD1. CDR1 and CDR2 (germline): SGDLS, YYNGEE. The V and J ends lost 2 bases and 0 bases, in that order; junction bases with no gene match: 1. The CDR3 has 15 residues. Here the CDR3 reads CASSVGTANTGELFF. CDR3 DNA: TGTGCCAGCAGCGTGGGGACAGCGAACACCGGGGAGCTGTTTTTT. The full variable domain, completed using reference TRBV9 and TRBJ2-2, is DSGVTQTPKHLITATGQRVTLRCSPRSGDLSVYWYQQSLDQGLQFLIQYYNGEERAKGNILERFSAQQFPDLHSELNLSSLELGDSALYFCASSVGTANTGELFFGEGSRLTVL.

In this sample, this clonotype turned up many times. CDR3 residues: CASSPGITGNTIYF. The CDR3 nucleotides are TGTGCCAGCAGCCCTGGGATTACTGGAAACACCATATATTTT. The genes are TRBV9 and TRBJ1-3, with D unresolved. Germline V gene data show CDR1 as SGDLS and CDR2 as YYNGEE. The V and J ends lost 4 bases and 2 bases respectively, with 10 bases between them. The CDR3 spans 14 residues. Variable domain in full (rest from reference TRBV9 and TRBJ1-3): DSGVTQTPKHLITATGQRVTLRCSPRSGDLSVYWYQQSLDQGLQFLIQYYNGEERAKGNILERFSAQQFPDLHSELNLSSLELGDSALYFCASSPGITGNTIYFGEGSWLTVV.

This clonotype was counted many times. This chain connects TRBV9 to TRBJ2-7, with 10 positions matching TRBD2. The CDR3 runs to 14 residues. In germline, CDR1 is SGDLS, CDR2 YYNGEE. J lost 9 bases, V lost 2 bases, and 8 bases had no gene match. The CDR3 DNA follows: TGTGCCAGCAGCGTCGGGGCTAGCGGGGGTGGGCAGTACTTC. It yields the protein CASSVGASGGGQYF.

This clonotype has a count of ten or more. The chain carries TRBV9 and TRBJ1-4; D is uncertain. Trimming removed 0 bases at V and 10 bases at J, with 22 bases between. Germline V gives CDR1 SGDLS, CDR2 YYNGEE. This CDR3 has 17 residues. The CDR3: CASSVAQRAGGPGKLFF. CDR3 sequence (DNA): TGTGCCAGCAGCGTAGCCCAAAGGGCAGGTGGGCCTGGAAAACTGTTTTTT.

In this sample, this clonotype is medium-sized. The chain combines TRBV9 with TRBJ1-6, with D unclear. The CDR3 spans 14 residues. CDR1 is SGDLS and CDR2 is YYNGEE in the germline V gene. Trimming cost V 2 bases and J 6 bases, with 9 bases left between them. The CDR3 bases are TGTGCCAGCAGCGTTGAGGACCTTAATTCACCCCTCCACTTT. This encodes CASSVEDLNSPLHF.

This clonotype was counted many times. This chain uses TRBV9 with TRBJ2-3, with TRBD2 matching 14 bases. J lost 4 bases, V lost 4 bases, and 8 bases had no gene match. The germline V gene encodes CDR1 SGDLS and CDR2 YYNGEE. CDR3 length: 17 residues. CDR3 sequence: CASSFSGLAGGPDTQYF. In DNA, the CDR3 is TGTGCCAGCAGCTTCTCAGGACTAGCGGGGGGACCAGATACGCAGTATTTT.